The 25 T cell receptor delta chains below come from one sample, sequenced in a study of Vδ1+ human thymocytes. Points from the study as a whole: In the thymus, TRG and TRD repertoires looked highly polyclonal with Gaussian CDR3 lengths.

For these TCRs, the target antigens are not known. Sequences come from RNA converted to cDNA by reverse transcription. Multiplex PCR used pooled V-gene forward primers and a constant-region reverse primer to amplify CDR3s. TCRdb reanalyzed the multiplex PCR reads using CATT. The table has over 45,000 delta-chain clones, roughly 15% seen once. Sequenced: Vdelta1+ gamma-delta thymocytes from the thymus. Subset described: FACS-sorted CD3+ TCRalphabeta- TCRVdelta1+ TCRVdelta2- thymocytes. Receptor source: a boy younger than two who had congenital heart surgery.

The J gene is TRDJ1, the V gene TRDV1, with 11 nucleotides matching TRDD3. Germline CDR1 is TSWWSYY and CDR2 is QGS. V lost 1 base, J lost 6 bases, and 19 bases stayed unmatched. The CDR3 loop spans 20 amino acids. CDR3: CALGEPTPYWGISGWNKLIF. The CDR3 DNA reads as TGTGCTCTTGGGGAACCCACACCTTACTGGGGGATATCGGGTTGGAATAAACTCATCTTT.

This clone occurred a few times. The genes are TRDV1 and TRDJ1; 9 positions agree with TRDD2. The V and J ends lost 4 bases and 6 bases, in that order; junction bases with no gene match: 12. Germline CDR1 and CDR2: TSWWSYY and QGS. CDR3 length equals 16 residues. CDR3 nucleotide sequence: TGTGCTCTTGGGGGCCTTCCTACGCCTGACTGCAATAAACTCATCTTT. The encoded protein is CALGGLPTPDCNKLIF.

The chain carries TRDV1 and TRDJ1; 11 bases map to TRDD3. Trimming cost V 4 bases and J 1 base; bases outside gene matches: 11. The germline V gene encodes CDR1 TSWWSYY and CDR2 QGS. The CDR3 consists of 18 residues. The CDR3 sequence is CALGVLFRWGIRTDKLIF. The CDR3 nucleotides are TGTGCTCTTGGGGTACTATTCCGTTGGGGGATACGCACCGATAAACTCATCTTT.

The chain links TRDV1 to TRDJ1; TRDD2 or TRDD3 may be the D gene (8 bases each). V gave up 4 bases and J gave up 0 bases, with 33 bases separating them. The CDR3 totals 22 residues. CDR1 and CDR2 from the germline V gene are TSWWSYY and QGS. CDR3 residues: CALGGFLPFRRLGAPYTDKLIF. CDR3 nucleotides: TGTGCTCTTGGGGGCTTCCTACCCTTCCGGAGACTGGGGGCCCCGTACACCGATAAACTCATCTTT.

To note about this clone: Other DNA sequences in this sample translate to the same CDR3. This chain links TRDV1 with TRDJ1; 9 positions agree with TRDD3. V trimming: 0 bases; J trimming: 0 bases; junction bases outside the gene matches: 5. The CDR3 totals 17 residues. Germline V gives CDR1 TSWWSYY, CDR2 QGS. The CDR3 nucleotides are TGTGCTCTTGGGGAACTGGCCTGGGGGATGTACACCGATAAACTCATCTTT. This gives the protein CALGELAWGMYTDKLIF.

V is TRDV1 and J is TRDJ1, with D possibly TRDD3 on 8 matching bases. Deletions cut 4 bases from V and 0 bases from J, with 39 bases between. The germline V gene has CDR1 TSWWSYY and CDR2 QGS. The CDR3 runs to 24 residues. The CDR3 DNA reads TGTGCTCTTGGGGTTTCCTACTCCTCTTACTGGGGGCCACCACTGAGCGCGAACACCGATAAACTCATCTTT. Its translation: CALGVSYSSYWGPPLSANTDKLIF.

This sequence joins TRDV1 and TRDJ1; the match to TRDD3 covers 12 bases. The CDR3 has 16 amino acids. With 6 bases clipped from V and 7 bases from J, the junction kept 12 bases outside the gene matches. The germline V gene has CDR1 TSWWSYY and CDR2 QGS. CDR3 region: CALGCTGGYPLRKLIF. In DNA form, the CDR3 reads TGTGCTCTTGGTTGTACTGGGGGATACCCTTTACGTAAACTCATCTTT.

This chain connects TRDV3 to TRDJ1, with D possibly matching TRDD2 (6 bases). CDR3 length equals 13 residues. Trimming pared 3 bases from V and 6 bases from J, leaving 17 bases between. CDR1 and CDR2 from the germline V gene are TVYSNPD and GDNSRS (reference sequence). CDR3 nucleotides: TGTGCCTTCGAAAGGCCTTCCGCCTATAAACTCATCTTT. Translated: CAFERPSAYKLIF. Full variable domain (rest looked up from reference TRDV3 and TRDJ1): CDKVTQSSPDQTVASGSEVVLLCTYDTVYSNPDLFWYRIRPDYSFQFVFYGDNSRSEGADFTQGRFSVKHILTQKAFHLVISPVRTEDSATYYCAFERPSAYKLIFGKGTRVTVEP.

The chain recombines TRDV1 with TRDJ1; 13 nucleotides line up with TRDD3. The CDR3 consists of 24 residues. Germline values: CDR1 TSWWSYY, CDR2 QGS. V lost 2 bases and J lost 4; bases outside the gene matches: 28. The CDR3 DNA reads TGTGCTCTTGGGGAATATCCCCTTAACCTTAATCGCGGACTGGGGGATACGCCCTACGATAAACTCATCTTT. Amino acid sequence: CALGEYPLNLNRGLGDTPYDKLIF.

This chain connects TRDV1 to TRDJ1, with 12 bases matching TRDD3. J was trimmed by 2 bases and V by 1 base; bases with no gene match: 26. Germline V gene sequence: CDR1 TSWWSYY, CDR2 QGS. This CDR3 is 24 amino acids long. The CDR3 nucleotides are TGTGCTCTTGGGGAACCGGCCCCCTACTGGCTGGGGGATACGCGTATCCCCGTTACCGATAAACTCATCTTT. The encoded protein is CALGEPAPYWLGDTRIPVTDKLIF.

This chain connects TRDV1 to TRDJ1, with 7 bases that match TRDD3. After removal of 0 bases from V and 0 bases from J, the junction contained 16 bases not matched to a gene. Germline-derived CDR1 and CDR2 are TSWWSYY and QGS. The CDR3 has 20 amino acids. The CDR3 here is CALGELGGYVGPSYTDKLIF. Here the CDR3 DNA reads TGTGCTCTTGGGGAACTAGGAGGATACGTGGGGCCCTCATACACCGATAAACTCATCTTT.

This clone showed up just a few times. This chain joins TRDV1 and TRDJ1; 10 bases align to TRDD3. Germline CDR1 and CDR2: TSWWSYY and QGS. The CDR3 is 17 amino acids. V lost 1 base to trimming and J lost 1 base; unmatched junction nucleotides: 6. For the CDR3, the DNA is TGTGCTCTTGGGGAACCCTTCACTGGGGGATTCACCGATAAACTCATCTTT. It yields the protein CALGEPFTGGFTDKLIF.

This clone has only a few counts. The J gene is TRDJ1, the V gene TRDV1; 12 bases align to TRDD3. The germline gives CDR1 TSWWSYY, CDR2 QGS. The CDR3 contains 17 residues. Losses at the gene ends were 2 bases for V and 11 bases for J; bases not matched to a gene: 15. CDR3 DNA sequence: TGTGCTCTTGGGGAAATCACCTACAACTGGGGGATACAAGACCTCATCTTT. It yields the protein CALGEITYNWGIQDLIF.

The J gene is TRDJ1, the V gene TRDV1, with TRDD3 matching over 12 bases. The V segment lost 0 bases and the J segment 1 base; nucleotides outside the gene matches: 6. The CDR3 is 18 amino acids. Germline V gene lookup returns CDR1 TSWWSYY and CDR2 QGS. The CDR3 protein is CALGELPGGYEGTDKLIF. The DNA for the CDR3 is TGTGCTCTTGGGGAACTACCTGGGGGATACGAGGGCACCGATAAACTCATCTTT.

This clone was picked up a small number of times. This sequence joins TRDV3 and TRDJ1, with 10 bases lining up with TRDD3. Trimming removed 3 bases from V and 10 bases from J; junction bases left unmatched: 17. CDR1 TVYSNPD and CDR2 GDNSRS come from the germline V gene (reference sequence). The CDR3 spans 15 residues. The CDR3 DNA reads as TGTGCCTTCGTATGGGGGGGATACGTACACCGGGGACTCATCTTT. Translated: CAFVWGGYVHRGLIF. The variable domain in full, with the rest retrieved from reference TRDV3 and TRDJ1, is CDKVTQSSPDQTVASGSEVVLLCTYDTVYSNPDLFWYRIRPDYSFQFVFYGDNSRSEGADFTQGRFSVKHILTQKAFHLVISPVRTEDSATYYCAFVWGGYVHRGLIFGKGTRVTVEP.

This clone showed up just a few times. The V and J genes are TRDV1 and TRDJ1, with TRDD3 matching over 9 bases. With 0 bases clipped from V and 7 bases from J, the junction kept 24 bases outside the gene matches. Germline lookup yields CDR1 TSWWSYY and CDR2 QGS. The CDR3 has 21 amino acids. The CDR3 nucleotides are TGTGCTCTTGGGGAACTAGTCTGGTCCTCGGGGATACGCTGGAAGGGTTTTAAACTCATCTTT. Amino acids: CALGELVWSSGIRWKGFKLIF.

V is TRDV1 and J is TRDJ1, with 8 bases aligning to TRDD2. CDR3 length: 23 amino acids. CDR1 TSWWSYY and CDR2 QGS come from the germline V gene. J gave up 6 bases and V 0 bases, and 30 bases lay outside the gene matches. CDR3 protein: CALGELGESFLDGIGRQPYKLIF. The CDR3, as DNA: TGTGCTCTTGGGGAACTAGGTGAGTCCTTCCTAGACGGGATAGGACGACAGCCATATAAACTCATCTTT.

The chain is built from TRDV1 and TRDJ1, with 9 bases fitting TRDD2. Germline V lookup: CDR1 TSWWSYY, CDR2 QGS. Trimming at V came to 3 bases and at J to 0 bases, leaving 20 bases not matched to a gene. The CDR3 consists of 21 residues. As DNA, the CDR3 is TGTGCTCTTGGGGATCCTTCCTACGGAAGGCTAAAACTCCCGTACACCGATAAACTCATCTTT. This codes for CALGDPSYGRLKLPYTDKLIF.

This chain uses TRDV1 with TRDJ1; unclear D gene. The ends were cut back, 0 bases at V and 1 base at J, with 15 bases in the middle. The germline V gene has CDR1 TSWWSYY and CDR2 QGS. The CDR3 totals 17 residues. The CDR3 DNA follows: TGTGCTCTTGGGGAACTTGCGGATTTACCGGGCACCGATAAACTCATCTTT. Translated: CALGELADLPGTDKLIF.

The chain employs TRDV1 and TRDJ1, with 9 bases matching TRDD3. This CDR3 contains 15 residues. Germline assignment: CDR1 TSWWSYY and CDR2 QGS. J was trimmed by 5 bases and V by 0 bases; bases with no gene match: 4. Written as DNA, the CDR3 is TGTGCTCTTGGGGAACTCCCTGGGGGATCTGATAAACTCATCTTT. It translates to CALGELPGGSDKLIF.

There are a few counts of this clone. The V gene is TRDV1, the J gene TRDJ1, with D uncertain. The ends were cut back, 2 bases at V and 0 bases at J, with 10 bases in the middle. CDR3 length: 15 residues. The germline V gene has CDR1 TSWWSYY and CDR2 QGS. The CDR3 is CALGEYVSHTDKLIF. The CDR3 nucleotides are TGTGCTCTTGGGGAATACGTATCCCACACCGATAAACTCATCTTT.

This clone has just a few counts. The V and J genes are TRDV1 and TRDJ1, with 10 bases fitting TRDD3. This CDR3 spans 21 amino acids. Trimming cost V 1 base and J 0 bases; bases outside gene matches: 17. Germline values: CDR1 TSWWSYY, CDR2 QGS. CDR3: CALGERPFLPLGDVNTDKLIF. The CDR3 DNA is TGTGCTCTTGGGGAACGTCCTTTCCTACCACTGGGGGATGTAAACACCGATAAACTCATCTTT.

This clone was seen more than once but under ten times. This sequence joins TRDV1 and TRDJ1, with D unclear. Germline V gives CDR1 TSWWSYY, CDR2 QGS. The CDR3 extends over 15 amino acids. V gave up 3 bases and J gave up 2 bases, with 13 bases separating them. The CDR3 DNA reads TGTGCTCTTGGGGACCCCTCATTAGGGACCGATAAACTCATCTTT. It is translated as CALGDPSLGTDKLIF.

This clone was seen a few times. The J gene is TRDJ1, the V gene TRDV1, with D hard to call. Germline assignment: CDR1 TSWWSYY and CDR2 QGS. The CDR3 consists of 16 residues. V was clipped by 0 bases and J by 2 bases, with 13 bases between them. In nucleotides, the CDR3 is TGTGCTCTTGGGGAACTTCAAGGCCGTTGTACCGATAAACTCATCTTT. Protein product: CALGELQGRCTDKLIF.

The table lists this clone with many counts. The rearrangement uses TRDV2 and TRDJ1; D is possibly TRDD3 (5 bases). Germline loops: CDR1 GEAIGNYY, CDR2 EKD. This CDR3 comprises 17 residues. Trimming removed 3 bases from V and 0 bases from J, with 19 bases in between. The CDR3 sequence is CACDCTGILTDTDKLIF. The CDR3 nucleotides are TGTGCCTGTGACTGTACTGGAATCCTTACCGACACCGATAAACTCATCTTT.